Given below is one T cell receptor beta chain in context. Its antigen is as yet unknown. The data derive from a study of T cells in Graves' hyperthyroidism and ophthalmopathy. Notes on the study in general: Most thyroid-expanded clonotypes above 0.001 were also found in blood.

The junction had 13 bases not matched to a gene; V was cut back by 6 bases and J by 2 bases. Germline V gives CDR1 GTSNPN, CDR2 SVGIG (reference sequence). The CDR3 runs to 17 residues. RNA transcripts yielded amplified TCR beta CDR3 regions. TCR CDR3 underwent first-round RT-PCR with the HTBI primer set. TCRdb independently ran MiXCR on the multiplex PCR reads; one entry per CDR3 protein. The table includes 350,000 to 450,000 distinct CDR3 sequences, about a sixth detected once. From more than 9.5 ml of fresh peripheral blood, PBMCs were isolated. The V gene is TRBV30, the J gene TRBJ1-1, with TRBD1 matching over 12 bases. Sequencing was performed on blood. The TCR was taken from a woman under 40 with Graves' hyperthyroidism that later progressed to Graves' ophthalmopathy. CDR3 protein: CACNRPGTGGSNTEAFF. The CDR3 coding sequence is TGTGCCTGCAATCGACCGGGGACAGGGGGCTCAAACACTGAAGCTTTCTTT.